Detailed here is one T cell receptor beta chain. There are many counts of this clonotype. The target of this receptor is not known. Per-base quality was not reported, and no clone a single base away is much larger than it. V was cut back by 3 bases and J by 4 bases, leaving a gap of 11 bases between them. From its cysteine to its phenylalanine, the CDR3 spans 14 amino acids. The only DNA kept is the CDR3, 42 bases in frame from the first base. This entry is derived from a study of early T cells in non-severe SARS-CoV-2 infection (dated by TCRdb to the early 2020s). Study-wide context: Bulk RNA from unsorted whole blood was used for TCR sequencing, so alpha and beta chains could not be paired. Beyond this particular receptor, the publication reports: Matching against VDJdb was skewed toward anti-spike CD8 responses, likely underestimated virus-specific expansions, and missed private and CD4 specificities.

Set within a cohort of healthcare workers in London, UK, this nested case-control study involved weekly PCR testing of nasopharyngeal swabs along with blood sampling. Healthcare workers were recruited during the week of the UK lockdown, between 23 and 31 March 2020, and followed weekly for up to 16 weeks. Libraries came from 5' RACE. TCRdb names NextSeq 500 as the instrument used. Unique molecular identifiers were attached to individual cDNA molecules in the TCR library protocol so that sequencing error and PCR bias could be corrected. TCR alpha and beta chains were both sequenced, and the abundances of alpha and beta sequences in each sample were closely correlated with each other. Regarding the original processing steps: Decombinator V4 was used to perform V gene, J gene and CDR3 annotation of TCR sequences. Expanded TCRs were defined as changing significantly between any two time points under a Poisson model with p below 0.0001. TCR abundances were normalised to the total number of TCRs sequenced in each sample and reported as counts per million. MAIT TCRs were defined by TRAV1-2 paired with TRAJ12, TRAJ20 or TRAJ33, and iNKT TCRs by TRAV10 paired with TRAJ18. VDJdb, accessed 1 November 2021, was searched for CMV, EBV and SARS-CoV-2 annotated TCRs, excluding TCRs annotated for multiple antigens. TCRdb itself trimmed the public reads at Q25 with fastp, ran MiXCR and retained productive beta chains. Rows are combined by CDR3 protein, so each entry shows the most common genes and DNA. The authors' filters were not applied to this entry. In this sample the table shows 28,000 or so distinct CDR3 sequences, roughly 6.6% of which occur a single time. The ten largest clones capture about 40% of the sample.

The sequenced sample consisted of whole blood. The sequence joins TRBV12-3 or TRBV12-4 to TRBJ2-3, and possibly TRBD1, on 6 matching bases. This clonotype was sampled from an adult who was a healthcare worker with PCR-confirmed SARS-CoV-2 infection or an uninfected control (not recorded which). The nucleotides read TGTGCCAGCAGTTTTGGGGGCCTCGCAGATACGCAGTATTTT. Its protein is CASSFGGLADTQYF.